The TCR beta chain described here comes from a study of T cells in Graves' hyperthyroidism and ophthalmopathy. Amplification yielded TCR beta CDR3 regions, with RNA transcripts as the source. The primer set for the first-round RT-PCR of the TCR CDR3 was HTBI. TCRdb re-called the multiplex PCR reads with MiXCR, one entry per CDR3 protein. The data hold 300,000 to 350,000 distinct CDR3 sequences, with 20% to 25% observed a single time. These patients, aged 18 to 65, had recently diagnosed hyperthyroidism lasting under 2 months. Uncontrolled infection, other autoimmune disease, pregnancy or lactation excluded patients. The V gene's germline CDR1 is SGHVS and CDR2 FNYEAQ. This CDR3 has 13 amino acids. Trimming took off 3 bases at V and 4 bases at J, with 7 bases between the two ends.

The source is a woman aged 45-65 years with Graves' hyperthyroidism. The chain links TRBV7-6 to TRBJ1-5, with unresolved D. Sequenced sample: blood. This CDR3 reads CASSLANNQPQHF. The DNA for the CDR3 is TGTGCCAGCAGCTTGGCGAATAATCAGCCCCAGCATTTT. The full variable domain, rest sourced from reference TRBV7-6 and TRBJ1-5, is GAGVSQSPRYKVTKRGQDVALRCDPISGHVSLYWYRQALGQGPEFLTYFNYEAQQDKSGLPNDRFSAERPEGSISTLTIQRTEQRDSAMYRCASSLANNQPQHFGDGTRLSIL.